The T cell receptor beta chain under discussion was sequenced for a study of T cells after yellow fever vaccination. Study-wide results and limits: Secondary responses were weaker yet peaked faster, day 5 versus 15. Clonotype sharing between CD4 and CD8 compartments was small.

The table lists this clonotype with many counts. Antigen specificity is unknown. Per germline, CDR1 ENHRY and CDR2 SYGVKD. This CDR3 comprises 14 residues. J was trimmed by 5 bases and V by 6 bases; bases with no gene match: 4. One entry per CDR3 protein, called by TCRdb with MiXCR from the 5' RACE reads. The data contain 150,000 to 200,000 distinct CDR3 sequences, 6% to 7.5% of them singletons. This chain connects TRBV10-3 to TRBJ2-1; 10 bases fit TRBD2. This sequence was found in a man between 18 and 35 years old who received the YFV17D yellow fever vaccine. This specimen was CD4+ T cells sorted from PBMCs, taken 5 days after the first yellow fever vaccination. CDR3 region: CAIRGLAEDNEQFF. In DNA form, the CDR3 reads TGTGCCATCAGAGGACTAGCGGAGGACAATGAGCAGTTCTTC.